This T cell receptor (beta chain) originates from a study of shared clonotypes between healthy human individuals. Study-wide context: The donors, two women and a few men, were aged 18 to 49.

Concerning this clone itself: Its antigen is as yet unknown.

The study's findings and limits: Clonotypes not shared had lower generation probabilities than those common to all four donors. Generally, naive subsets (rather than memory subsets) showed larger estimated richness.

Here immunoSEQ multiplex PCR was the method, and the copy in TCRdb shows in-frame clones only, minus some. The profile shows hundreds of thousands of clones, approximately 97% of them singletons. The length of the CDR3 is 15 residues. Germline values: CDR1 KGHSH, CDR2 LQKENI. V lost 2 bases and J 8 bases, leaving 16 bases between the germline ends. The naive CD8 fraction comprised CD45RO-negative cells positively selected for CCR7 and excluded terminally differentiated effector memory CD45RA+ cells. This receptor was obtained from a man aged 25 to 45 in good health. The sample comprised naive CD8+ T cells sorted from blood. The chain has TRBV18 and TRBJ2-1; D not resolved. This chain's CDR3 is CASSPFSVGRDEQFF. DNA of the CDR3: TGTGCCAGCTCACCATTCTCGGTCGGACGGGATGAGCAGTTCTTC.